This record covers a single TCR beta chain. What it recognizes is unknown. V lost 0 bases to trimming and J lost 5 bases, with 22 bases between them. CDR3 length: 17 amino acids. Looked up from germline, CDR1 is DFQATT and CDR2 is SNEGSKA (reference sequence). The data were obtained in a study of blood T cells in healthy people across ages. Whole-study results and caveats: A greater number of naive CD4+ cells and higher diversity distinguished long-lived donors from aged donors.

The use of a sample-barcoded 5' primer and a J-beta primer mix characterized a second PCR of roughly 7 to 11 cycles. From the 5' RACE reads, TCRdb called clonotypes with MiXCR, one entry per CDR3 protein. The repertoire holds nearly 1 million distinct CDR3 sequences, with approximately 50% as singletons. The clonotype was recovered from a woman aged 55 to 70 in good health. V usage is TRBV20-1 and J usage is TRBJ1-2; D is uncertain. The sequencing input was blood. CDR3 residues: CSARDRGRQSSEYGYTF. The DNA for the CDR3 is TGCAGTGCTAGAGATCGTGGCCGCCAGTCGTCTGAATATGGCTACACCTTC.